The present T cell receptor (beta chain) was sequenced within a study of radiation and T cells in renal cell carcinoma. Study-level results: Top tumor clonotypes rose in blood 2 weeks post-radiation, then contracted. Pretreatment tumor biopsies were lacking, so baseline clonotypes are unknown.

Notes on this clone: What it binds is not known.

Time point noted: blood 4 weeks post-SBRT, at nephrectomy. The treatment here: 15 Gy SBRT to primary tumor, nephrectomy 4 weeks later. Nephrectomy followed 15 Gy stereotactic body radiation by 4 weeks. The tumor was a clear cell renal cell carcinoma. Generated by immunoSEQ multiplex PCR, the TCRdb table keeps only in-frame clones and is missing some. The data hold 150,000 or so clones, with about nine tenths observed a single time. The CDR3 sequence is 16 residues long. CDR1 is LNHDA, CDR2 SQIVND, per germline (reference sequence). V lost 6 bases, J lost 3 bases, and 9 bases stayed unmatched. This chain joins TRBV19 and TRBJ1-5, with TRBD1 matching 9 bases. The sample in question was blood, obtained from a patient whose treatment included radiotherapy and nephrectomy. The clonotype originates from a woman aged 50 to 65 with renal cell carcinoma. This chain's CDR3 is CASSRTGTGFNQPQHF. For the CDR3, the DNA is TGTGCCAGTAGCCGTACCGGGACAGGGTTCAATCAGCCCCAGCATTTT. The full variable domain, with the rest looked up from reference TRBV19 and TRBJ1-5, is DGGITQSPKYLFRKEGQNVTLSCEQNLNHDAMYWYRQDPGQGLRLIYYSQIVNDFQKGDIAEGYSVSREKKESFPLTVTSAQKNPTAFYLCASSRTGTGFNQPQHFGDGTRLSIL.